This T cell receptor beta chain was sequenced for a study of blood T cells in healthy people across ages. Overall study findings and caveats: Age advanced and TCR beta diversity per million T cells fell, roughly linearly.

The V gene end was trimmed by 4 bases and the J gene end by 2 bases; junction bases not matched to a gene: 4. The CDR3 consists of 14 residues. Germline V lookup: CDR1 SEHNR, CDR2 FQNEAQ (reference sequence). With a J-beta primer mix and a sample-barcoded 5' primer, a second PCR ran roughly 6 to 12 cycles. Via MiXCR, TCRdb re-called the 5' RACE reads, giving one row per CDR3 protein. The table records 800,000 to 1,300,000 distinct CDR3 sequences, 20% to 25% of them present only once. Caucasian individuals from Russia who were healthy and aged roughly 6 to 90 acted as donors. This clonotype was counted many times. No antigen is known for it. These data were also filed under a second study, of T cells of mothers and their children.

The clonotype was recovered from a girl aged 2-10 years in good health. Sequences were obtained from blood. This chain connects TRBV7-9 to TRBJ2-7; 8 nucleotides line up with TRBD2. CDR3 coding DNA: TGTGCCAGCAGCTCCACTAGCGGACCCTACGAGCAGTACTTC. Its translation: CASSSTSGPYEQYF.